This TCR beta chain was recorded in a study of T-cell memory formation after mild COVID-19. Across the whole study: TCR clusters were largely donor specific. General study points: There was no confirmation that second-wave clones peaking on day 37 were SARS-CoV-2 specific. Mostly located in CM and EM were contracting CD4+ clones, with contracting CD8+ clones located in EMRA.

TCRdb ran MiXCR on the 5' RACE reads and lists one entry per CDR3 protein. The repertoire holds approximately 60,000 distinct CDR3 sequences, with 9% to 9.5% as singletons. This clonotype has only a few counts. No antigen is known for it. The source is a man younger than 35 who had mild COVID-19 (a few samples of this study predate the infection). Cell type and time point are not known. Input material: PBMCs or a T cell subset sorted from them (not recorded which).

For the CDR3, the DNA is TGCGCCAGCAGCTCGGGGATTTCCGCTCTCGGCGAGCAGTACTTC. Translation: CASSSGISALGEQYF. The genes are TRBV5-1 and TRBJ2-7, with D possibly being TRBD2 (5 bases). Germline CDR1 and CDR2: SGHRS and YFSETQ. There are 15 residues in the CDR3. Deletions cut 3 bases from V and 6 bases from J, with 19 bases between.